This entry lists 21 T cell receptor beta chains sequenced from one sample in a study of blood T cell repertoires in COVID-19. This table comes from immunoSEQ multiplex PCR, and its TCRdb copy is limited to in-frame clones, with some not included. The repertoire consists of about 130,000 clones, with approximately 85% occurring once and the leading ten covering around 4.5%. The sample consisted of peripheral blood. The source of these receptors is a human donor in a cohort sampled during active COVID-19.

A note on this clone: Compared with germline, one end of the junction differs, possibly owing to a read error. The V gene is TRBV25-1, the J gene TRBJ1-2; perhaps TRBD1 as D (6 bases). Looked up from germline, CDR1 is MGHDK and CDR2 is SYGVNS. The CDR3 is 18 amino acids. The CDR3 is CASSGGGIGNRYSYVYTF. In nucleotides, the CDR3 is TGTGCCAGCAGTGGAGGGGGAATAGGCAACAGATACTCCTATGTCTACACCTTC.

This chain's CDR3 is CASSLSLDTYEQYF. CDR3 nucleotide sequence: TGTGCCAGCAGCTTATCGCTGGACACCTACGAGCAGTACTTC. The chain recombines TRBV11-2 with TRBJ2-7; TRBD1 is a possible D gene (5 bases). Germline values: CDR1 SGHAT, CDR2 FQNNGV. The CDR3 runs to 14 residues. Deletions cut 2 bases from V and 2 bases from J, with 10 bases between.

This sequence joins TRBV11-3 and TRBJ2-3; TRBD1 matches 11 bases. The CDR3 consists of 15 residues. Germline-derived CDR1 and CDR2 are SGHNT and YENEEA. After removal of 5 bases from V and 6 bases from J, the junction contained 7 bases not matched to a gene. This CDR3 is CASSPGQGEIDTQYF. The CDR3 nucleotides are TGTGCCAGCAGCCCGGGACAGGGGGAAATTGATACGCAGTATTTT.

This clone came up a few times. The chain couples TRBV7-9 to TRBJ1-1, with D uncertain. Trimming took 1 base from V and 4 from J, leaving 7 bases between them. The CDR3 has 13 amino acids. The V gene's germline CDR1 is SEHNR and CDR2 FQNEAQ (reference sequence). The CDR3 DNA follows: TGTGCCAGCAGCTTAGACAGTTCCACTGAAGCTTTCTTT. This translates into CASSLDSSTEAFF.

The gene calls are TRBV28 and TRBJ1-1; D is unclear. V was pared by 1 base and J by 11 bases, with 11 bases between. Germline CDR1 and CDR2: MDHEN and SYDVKM. This CDR3 has 12 amino acids. CDR3 in amino acids: CASSLFSVVAFF. The CDR3 nucleotides are TGTGCCAGCAGTTTATTTTCCGTCGTGGCTTTCTTT.

The chain employs TRBV2 and TRBJ2-3, with TRBD1 as a possible D gene (6 bases). V dropped 7 bases and J dropped 0 bases, with 8 bases sitting between them. The length of the CDR3 is 13 residues. The V gene's germline CDR1 is SNHLY and CDR2 FYNNEI. The CDR3 spells CASTDSSTDTQYF. The CDR3 region has the DNA TGTGCCAGCACGGACAGTAGCACAGATACGCAGTATTTT. Supplemented by reference TRBV2 and TRBJ2-3, the full variable domain reads EPEVTQTPSHQVTQMGQEVILRCVPISNHLYFYWYRQILGQKVEFLVSFYNNEISEKSEIFDDQFSVERPDGSNFTLKIRSTKLEDSAMYFCASTDSSTDTQYFGPGTRLTVL.

The CDR3 reads CAWSEGTPGYTF. In nucleotides, the CDR3 is TGTGCCTGGAGTGAGGGGACTCCTGGCTACACCTTC. V gene TRBV30 combines with J gene TRBJ1-2, with D perhaps TRBD1 (5 bases). V lost 1 base to trimming and J lost 7 bases, with 10 bases between them. The CDR3 is 12 amino acids. Germline CDR1 and CDR2: GTSNPN and SVGIG (reference sequence).

The V call is TRBV18, the J call TRBJ2-5; perhaps TRBD1 as D (5 bases). The CDR3 is made up of 12 amino acids. V lost 5 bases and J lost 5, with 9 bases in between. Germline V gene lookup returns CDR1 KGHSH and CDR2 LQKENI. The DNA of the CDR3 is TGTGCCAGCTCATCAAGGGGTGAGACCCAGTACTTC. It codes for CASSSRGETQYF.

The chain is built from TRBV12-5 and TRBJ1-3, with 11 bases lining up with TRBD1. V was clipped by 6 bases and J by 7 bases; unmatched bases: 5. In germline, CDR1 is LGHNT, CDR2 FRNRAP. The CDR3 is made up of 14 amino acids. The CDR3 protein is CASGTGQGANTIYF. CDR3 DNA sequence: TGTGCTAGTGGAACCGGACAGGGGGCCAACACCATATATTTT.

This sequence joins TRBV4-1 and TRBJ2-3, with a weak D call TRBD2 (6 bases). The germline V gene has CDR1 MGHRA and CDR2 YSYEKL. The CDR3 has 16 residues. The V gene lost 3 bases and the J gene lost 3 bases, with 16 bases spanning the gap. CDR3 nucleotide sequence: TGCGCCAGCAGCCAGCTAGCGATGGGGGTAACAGATACGCAGTATTTT. Its protein product is CASSQLAMGVTDTQYF.

The chain couples TRBV10-3 to TRBJ2-2; 8 bases are shared with TRBD1. This CDR3 is built from 15 residues. With V trimmed by 4 bases and J by 0 bases, 1 base remained unmatched. Per germline, CDR1 ENHRY and CDR2 SYGVKD. The CDR3 DNA sequence: TGTGCCATCAGTGGGGACAGGTCGAACACCGGGGAGCTGTTTTTT. This encodes CAISGDRSNTGELFF.

The V call is TRBV6-6, the J call TRBJ2-7; D gene uncertain. The V and J ends lost 4 bases and 6 bases respectively, with 16 bases between them. Germline assignment: CDR1 MNHNY and CDR2 SVGAGI (reference sequence). CDR3 length: 14 amino acids. The CDR3 is CASSSIHQALEQYF. In DNA form, the CDR3 reads TGTGCCAGCAGTTCAATTCACCAAGCGCTCGAGCAGTACTTC.

Comments on this clone: One junction end does not reproduce the germline sequence, and a read error may be involved. The V call is TRBV7-7, the J call TRBJ1-1; D possibly corresponds to TRBD1 (5 bases). The CDR3 consists of 13 residues. Germline CDR1 is SSHAT and CDR2 is FNYEAQ (reference sequence). The CDR3: CASSSQENTEAFF. CDR3 bases: TGTGCTAGCAGCTCACAGGAGAACACTGAAGCTTTCTTT.

This clone was counted a few times. The V and J genes are TRBV2 and TRBJ1-1; TRBD1 matches at 9 bases. V shed 1 base, J shed 4 bases, and the junction held 4 bases outside the gene matches. This CDR3 has 15 residues. The germline CDR1 and CDR2 sequences are SNHLY and FYNNEI. The CDR3 spells CASSEGGTGLTEAFF. The CDR3 DNA sequence: TGTGCCAGCAGTGAAGGGGGGACAGGGCTCACTGAAGCTTTCTTT. Filled out from reference TRBV2 and TRBJ1-1, the complete variable domain reads EPEVTQTPSHQVTQMGQEVILRCVPISNHLYFYWYRQILGQKVEFLVSFYNNEISEKSEIFDDQFSVERPDGSNFTLKIRSTKLEDSAMYFCASSEGGTGLTEAFFGQGTRLTVV.

This chain joins TRBV9 and TRBJ2-1; possible D gene TRBD2, 5 bases. CDR3 length equals 13 residues. V gave up 3 bases and J gave up 8 bases, with 12 bases separating them. Germline CDR1 and CDR2: SGDLS and YYNGEE. CDR3 sequence reads: CASSATLEDEQFF. CDR3 coding DNA: TGTGCCAGCAGCGCGACATTGGAGGATGAGCAGTTCTTC.

The chain recombines TRBV7-9 with TRBJ1-1, with D maybe TRBD1 (6 bases). The CDR3 consists of 15 residues. V was trimmed by 5 bases and J by 5 bases, leaving 18 bases between them. The V gene's germline CDR1 is SEHNR and CDR2 FQNEAQ (reference sequence). CDR3 loop: CASSPLTGGGTEAFF. The CDR3 DNA sequence: TGTGCCAGCAGCCCCCTGACAGGAGGTGGGACTGAAGCTTTCTTT.

The chain joins TRBV9 to TRBJ1-3, with no clear D. Trimming cost V 3 bases and J 0 bases, with 10 bases left between them. The CDR3 has 15 residues. Germline CDR1 is SGDLS and CDR2 is YYNGEE. CDR3 loop: CASSALGSSGNTIYF. The CDR3 nucleotides read TGTGCCAGCAGCGCGCTCGGGAGCTCTGGAAACACCATATATTTT. Looking up the rest from reference TRBV9 and TRBJ1-3 gives the full variable domain: DSGVTQTPKHLITATGQRVTLRCSPRSGDLSVYWYQQSLDQGLQFLIQYYNGEERAKGNILERFSAQQFPDLHSELNLSSLELGDSALYFCASSALGSSGNTIYFGEGSWLTVV.

DNA of the CDR3: TGTGCCAGCAGCTTTTACCCAAGGATGGGCGATGAGCAGTTCTTC. It codes for CASSFYPRMGDEQFF. The V call is TRBV11-3, the J call TRBJ2-1; D remains unclear. The length of the CDR3 is 15 residues. Germline V lookup: CDR1 SGHNT, CDR2 YENEEA. Trimming shortened V by 3 bases and J by 8 bases, and 17 bases separated the two germline ends.

V and J are TRBV7-9 and TRBJ2-7; unclear D gene. The V and J ends lost 3 bases and 6 bases respectively, with 15 bases between them. Germline V gene lookup returns CDR1 SEHNR and CDR2 FQNEAQ (reference sequence). This CDR3 spans 14 amino acids. CDR3 loop: CASSFGLADGEQYV. The CDR3 bases are TGTGCCAGCAGCTTTGGATTAGCCGACGGCGAGCAGTACGTC.

This rearrangement joins TRBV3-1 (or the pseudogene TRBV3-2) to TRBJ2-2; D not certain. The CDR3 runs 13 residues. V lost 4 bases and J 3 bases, leaving 6 bases between the germline ends. Germline V CDR1 and CDR2: LGHDT, YNNKEL (reference sequence). CDR3 amino acids: CASSPDYTGELFF. The CDR3, as DNA: TGTGCCAGCAGCCCCGACTACACCGGGGAGCTGTTTTTT.

This chain joins TRBV5-1 and TRBJ2-1; 8 nucleotides match TRBD2. The trim removed 4 bases at V and 6 bases at J, leaving 18 bases unmatched. This CDR3 has 18 residues. Looked up from germline, CDR1 is SGHRS and CDR2 is YFSETQ. In DNA, the CDR3 is TGCGCCAGCAGCCCCAACCCTGGAGGAGCGGGAGCCCCCAATGAGCAGTTCTTC. It is translated as CASSPNPGGAGAPNEQFF.